What follows is one T cell receptor beta chain and its context. The data stem from a study of T-cell reconstitution after alpha-beta-depleted transplantation in children. Looked up from germline, CDR1 is SGHRS and CDR2 is YFSETQ. V shed 5 bases and J shed 2 bases, with 10 bases lying between them. This CDR3 has 13 amino acids. Construction of the TCRbeta library involved unique molecular identifiers. TCRdb analysed the PCR reads with MiXCR anew, one entry per CDR3 protein. The data contain about 200,000 distinct CDR3 sequences, roughly 18% of them seen just once; the ten biggest clones take up 35% to 50%.

The chain employs TRBV5-1 and TRBJ2-5, with D uncertain. Sequenced material: PBMCs, mostly from graft donor cells, taken 360 days after TCRalphabeta/CD19-depleted stem cell transplant. This TCR derives from a male patient aged 2-15 years who had a stem cell transplant for acute lymphoblastic leukemia, so the T cells may come from the graft donor. The CDR3 DNA is TGCGCCAGCAGACCGCAGGCTCAAGAGACCCAGTACTTC. Residues: CASRPQAQETQYF.